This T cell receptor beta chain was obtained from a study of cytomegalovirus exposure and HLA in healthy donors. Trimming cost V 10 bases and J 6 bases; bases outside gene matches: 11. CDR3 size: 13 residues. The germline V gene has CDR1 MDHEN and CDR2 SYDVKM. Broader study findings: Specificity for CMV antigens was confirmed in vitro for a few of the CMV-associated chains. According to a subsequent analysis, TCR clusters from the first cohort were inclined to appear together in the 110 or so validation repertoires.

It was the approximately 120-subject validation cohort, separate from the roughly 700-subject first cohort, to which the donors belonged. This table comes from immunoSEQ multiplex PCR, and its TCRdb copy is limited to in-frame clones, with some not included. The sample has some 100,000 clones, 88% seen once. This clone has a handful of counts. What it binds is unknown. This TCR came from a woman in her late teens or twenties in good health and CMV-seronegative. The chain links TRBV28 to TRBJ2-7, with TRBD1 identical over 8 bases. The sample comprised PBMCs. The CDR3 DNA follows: TGTGCCAACCGACCCGGACAGGGTGGCGAGCAGTACTTC. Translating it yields CANRPGQGGEQYF.